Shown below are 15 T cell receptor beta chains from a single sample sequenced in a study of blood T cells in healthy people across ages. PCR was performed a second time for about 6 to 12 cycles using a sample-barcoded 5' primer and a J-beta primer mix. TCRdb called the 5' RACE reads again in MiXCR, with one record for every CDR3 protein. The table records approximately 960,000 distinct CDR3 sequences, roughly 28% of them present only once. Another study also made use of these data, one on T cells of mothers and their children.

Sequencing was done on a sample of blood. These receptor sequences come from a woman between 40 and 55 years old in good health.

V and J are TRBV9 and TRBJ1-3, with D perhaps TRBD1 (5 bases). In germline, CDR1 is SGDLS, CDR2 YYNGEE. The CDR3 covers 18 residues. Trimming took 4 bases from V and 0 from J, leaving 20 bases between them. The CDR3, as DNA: TGTGCCAGCAGCAGACCCATGACAGCCACCAGCTCTGGAAACACCATATATTTT. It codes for CASSRPMTATSSGNTIYF.

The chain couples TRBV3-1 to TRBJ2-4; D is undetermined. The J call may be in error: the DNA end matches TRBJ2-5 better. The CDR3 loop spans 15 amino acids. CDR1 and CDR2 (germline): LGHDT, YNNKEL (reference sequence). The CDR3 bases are TGTGCCAGCAGCCGAACCTTCGGCGTCGTGGAGACCCAGTACTTC. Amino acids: CASSRTFGVVETQYF.

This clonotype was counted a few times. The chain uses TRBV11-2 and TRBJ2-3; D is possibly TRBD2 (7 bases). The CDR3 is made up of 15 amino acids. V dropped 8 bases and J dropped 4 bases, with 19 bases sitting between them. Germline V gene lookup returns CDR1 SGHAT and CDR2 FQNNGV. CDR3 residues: CASPGGGGPSDTQYF. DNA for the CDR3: TGTGCCAGCCCCGGAGGGGGGGGGCCTTCAGATACGCAGTATTTT.

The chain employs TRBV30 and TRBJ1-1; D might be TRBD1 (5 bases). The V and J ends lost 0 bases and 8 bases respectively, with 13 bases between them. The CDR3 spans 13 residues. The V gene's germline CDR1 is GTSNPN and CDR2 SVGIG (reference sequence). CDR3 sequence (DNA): TGTGCCTGGAGTGTAAGTTGGGGGATAGAAGCTTTCTTT. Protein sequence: CAWSVSWGIEAFF. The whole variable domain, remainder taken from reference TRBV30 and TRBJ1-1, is SQTIHQWPATLVQPVGSPLSLECTVEGTSNPNLYWYRQAAGRGLQLLFYSVGIGQISSEVPQNLSASRPQDRQFILSSKKLLLSDSGFYLCAWSVSWGIEAFFGQGTRLTVV.

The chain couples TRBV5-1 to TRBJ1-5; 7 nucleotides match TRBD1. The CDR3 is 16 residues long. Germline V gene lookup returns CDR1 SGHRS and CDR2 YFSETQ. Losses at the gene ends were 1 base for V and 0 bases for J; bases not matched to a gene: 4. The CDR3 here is CASSLTGADSNQPQHF. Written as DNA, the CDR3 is TGCGCCAGCAGCTTGACAGGGGCTGATAGCAATCAGCCCCAGCATTTT.

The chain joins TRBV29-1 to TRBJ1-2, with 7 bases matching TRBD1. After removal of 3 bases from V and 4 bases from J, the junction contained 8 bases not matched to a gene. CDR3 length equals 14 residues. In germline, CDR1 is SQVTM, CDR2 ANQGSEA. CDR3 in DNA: TGCAGCGTTGATAAGGGGGCGATGGGCTATGGCTACACCTTC. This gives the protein CSVDKGAMGYGYTF.

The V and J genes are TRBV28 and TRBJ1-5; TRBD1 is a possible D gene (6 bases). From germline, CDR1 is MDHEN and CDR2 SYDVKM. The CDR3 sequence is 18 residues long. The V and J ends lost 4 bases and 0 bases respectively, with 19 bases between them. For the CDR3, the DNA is TGTGCCAGCAGTTCTAGGATGTACAGGGCGTATAGCAATCAGCCCCAGCATTTT. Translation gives CASSSRMYRAYSNQPQHF.

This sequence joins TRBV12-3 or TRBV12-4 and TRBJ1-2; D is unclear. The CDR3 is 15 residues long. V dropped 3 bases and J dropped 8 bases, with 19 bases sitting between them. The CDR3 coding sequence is TGTGCCAGCAGTTTGTCTCGCGTCCCATTGTGGGGCTACACCTTC. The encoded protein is CASSLSRVPLWGYTF.

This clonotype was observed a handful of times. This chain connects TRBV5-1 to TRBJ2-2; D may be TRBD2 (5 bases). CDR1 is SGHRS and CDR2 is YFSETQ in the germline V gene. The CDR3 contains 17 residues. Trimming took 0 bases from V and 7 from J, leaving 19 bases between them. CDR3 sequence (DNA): TGCGCCAGCAGCTTGGAATTAGGAGCACTCGAGGGCGGGGAGCTGTTTTTT. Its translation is CASSLELGALEGGELFF. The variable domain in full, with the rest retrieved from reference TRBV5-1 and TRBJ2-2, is KAGVTQTPRYLIKTRGQQVTLSCSPISGHRSVSWYQQTPGQGLQFLFEYFSETQRNKGNFPGRFSGRQFSNSRSEMNVSTLELGDSALYLCASSLELGALEGGELFFGEGSRLTVL.

CDR3 in DNA: TGTGCCAGCACCATCCAGGGTTCTGGGGCCAACGTCCTGACTTTC. It codes for CASTIQGSGANVLTF. The chain employs TRBV7-2 and TRBJ2-6, with a weak D call TRBD1 (5 bases). Trimming pared 7 bases from V and 1 base from J, leaving 11 bases between. The length of the CDR3 is 15 residues. Looked up from germline, CDR1 is SGHTA and CDR2 is FQGNSA.

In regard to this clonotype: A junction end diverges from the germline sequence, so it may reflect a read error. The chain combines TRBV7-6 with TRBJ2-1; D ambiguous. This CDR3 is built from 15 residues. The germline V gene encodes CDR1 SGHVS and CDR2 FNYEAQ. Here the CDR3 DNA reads TGTGCCGGCAGCCCGAGACCCACCGACTACAATGAGCAGTTCTTC. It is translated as CAGSPRPTDYNEQFF.

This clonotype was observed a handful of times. The CDR3: CASRDQQGIYTF. The CDR3 bases are TGTGCCAGCAGGGATCAACAGGGAATCTACACCTTC. The V call is TRBV2, the J call TRBJ1-2; tentative D call: TRBD1 (6 bases). Trimming stripped 6 bases from V and 10 bases from J, with 15 bases between. This CDR3 contains 12 residues. From germline, CDR1 is SNHLY and CDR2 FYNNEI.

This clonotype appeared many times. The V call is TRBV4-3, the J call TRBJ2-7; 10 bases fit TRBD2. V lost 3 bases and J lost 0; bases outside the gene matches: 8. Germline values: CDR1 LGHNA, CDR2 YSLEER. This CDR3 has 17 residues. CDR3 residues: CASSQASGGTSSYEQYF. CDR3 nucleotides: TGCGCCAGCAGCCAGGCTAGCGGGGGAACGAGCTCCTACGAGCAGTACTTC.

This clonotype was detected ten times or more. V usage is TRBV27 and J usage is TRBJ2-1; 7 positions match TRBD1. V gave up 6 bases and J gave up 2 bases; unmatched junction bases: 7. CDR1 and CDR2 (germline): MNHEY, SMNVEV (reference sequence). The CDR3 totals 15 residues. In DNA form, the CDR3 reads TGTGCCAGCAGCCCCGGGGACAGACCCTACAATGAGCAGTTCTTC. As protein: CASSPGDRPYNEQFF.

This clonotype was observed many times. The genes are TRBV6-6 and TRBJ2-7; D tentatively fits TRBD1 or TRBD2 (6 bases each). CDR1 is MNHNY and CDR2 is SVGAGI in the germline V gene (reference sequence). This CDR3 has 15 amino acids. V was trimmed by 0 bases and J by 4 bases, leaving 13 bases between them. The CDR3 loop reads CASSYSTRGSYEQYF. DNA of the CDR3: TGTGCCAGCAGTTACTCGACTAGGGGGAGTTACGAGCAGTACTTC.